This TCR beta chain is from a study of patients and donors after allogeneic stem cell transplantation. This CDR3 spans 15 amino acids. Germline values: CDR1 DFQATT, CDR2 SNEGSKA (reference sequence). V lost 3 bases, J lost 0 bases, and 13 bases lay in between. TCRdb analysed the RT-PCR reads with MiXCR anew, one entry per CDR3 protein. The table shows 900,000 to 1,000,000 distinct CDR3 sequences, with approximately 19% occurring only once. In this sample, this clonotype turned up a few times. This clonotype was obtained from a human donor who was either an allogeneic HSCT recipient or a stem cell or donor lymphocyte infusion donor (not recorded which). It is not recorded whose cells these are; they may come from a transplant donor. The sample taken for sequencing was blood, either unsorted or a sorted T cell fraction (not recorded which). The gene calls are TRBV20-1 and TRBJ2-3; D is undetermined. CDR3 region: CSASWGSRSTDTQYF. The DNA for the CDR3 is TGCAGTGCTAGTTGGGGTAGCCGTAGCACAGATACGCAGTATTTT.